These T cell receptor beta chains were read from a single sample in a study of control samples from healthy donors and cancer patients. Repertoires were generated with immunoSEQ multiplex PCR, while TCRdb's copy carries only in-frame clones and drops some. The sample consists of approximately 150,000 clones, 92% of them appearing once. Sequenced sample: blood. The receptor source for this set is a woman aged 30 to 39 in good health. Each CDR3 is given with its conserved first and last residue. The D gene is left open where the match is weak. A clone size is listed for some rows: how often the clone was seen (once, few, many), or a class if it is expanded.

length,J,D,V,size,CDR3,DNA
8,TRBJ1-1,-,TRBV20-1,-,CSSGLAFF,TGCAGTTCCGGATTAGCTTTCTTT
13,TRBJ2-3,TRBD2,TRBV19,-,CASSLTSGGSAYF,TGTGCCAGTAGTCTGACTAGCGGGGGGTCTGCGTATTTT
15,TRBJ1-5,-,TRBV27,-,CASSISGNSNQPQHF,TGTGCCAGCAGTATCTCAGGGAATAGCAATCAGCCCCAGCATTTT
14,TRBJ2-7,-,TRBV27,-,CASSLVGVGYEQYF,TGTGCCAGCAGTTTAGTAGGGGTCGGCTACGAGCAGTACTTC
16,TRBJ2-3,-,TRBV18,-,CASSPPGAGGTDTQYF,TGTGCCAGCTCACCGCCGGGGGCAGGGGGCACAGATACGCAGTATTTT
10,TRBJ1-1,-,TRBV12-3/TRBV12-4,-,CASAGTEAFF,TGTGCCTCGGCGGGTACTGAAGCCTTCTTT
15,TRBJ2-7,TRBD1,TRBV6-5,-,CASSYGTGFSYEQYF,TGTGCCAGCAGTTACGGGACAGGGTTCTCCTACGAGCAGTACTTC
13,TRBJ2-1,-,TRBV5-1,-,CASREGSYNEQFF,TGCGCCAGCAGAGAGGGCTCCTACAATGAGCAGTTCTTC
13,TRBJ1-1,-,TRBV3-1/TRBV3-2,-,CASSPNRGTEAFF,TGTGCCAGCAGCCCGAATAGGGGCACTGAAGCTTTCTTT
16,TRBJ2-6,-,TRBV2,-,CATAREPNSGANVLTF,TGTGCCACGGCGAGGGAGCCGAACTCTGGGGCCAACGTCCTGACTTTC
17,TRBJ2-3,-,TRBV9,-,CASSVEGLKWGTDTQYF,TGTGCCAGCAGCGTAGAGGGGCTAAAGTGGGGCACAGATACGCAGTATTTT
16,TRBJ1-3,-,TRBV30,few,CAWSAPPRGTGNTIYF,TGTGCCTGGAGCGCCCCCCCTCGGGGGACTGGAAACACCATATATTTT
15,TRBJ2-1,-,TRBV7-3,-,CASSGSESSYNEQFF,TGTGCCAGCAGCGGTAGCGAAAGCTCCTACAATGAGCAGTTCTTC
14,TRBJ1-2,-,TRBV9,-,CASSVDSEFYGYTF,TGTGCCAGCAGCGTAGATTCAGAATTCTATGGCTACACCTTC
12,TRBJ1-1,-,TRBV7-2,-,CASSPGQFEAFF,TGTGCCAGCAGCCCAGGACAGTTTGAAGCTTTCTTT
15,TRBJ1-6,-,TRBV30,-,CAWSVGRGINSPLHF,TGTGCCTGGAGTGTAGGTCGAGGGATTAATTCACCCCTCCACTTT
15,TRBJ2-3,TRBD2,TRBV7-6,-,CASSSSGGSTDTQYF,TGTGCCAGCAGCTCAAGCGGGGGGAGCACAGATACGCAGTATTTT
14,TRBJ2-3,-,TRBV5-1,-,CASRGNSPTDTQYF,TGCGCCAGCAGGGGTAACTCCCCCACAGATACGCAGTATTTT
12,TRBJ2-7,-,TRBV3-1/TRBV3-2,-,CASSQDGGPQYF,TGTGCCAGCAGCCAAGATGGGGGACCGCAGTACTTC
15,TRBJ2-3,TRBD2,TRBV7-9,once,CASSFRGRAEDTQYF,TGTGCCAGCAGCTTTCGCGGGAGGGCCGAAGATACGCAGTATTTT